These 26 T cell receptor beta chains were all obtained from the same sample, sequenced in a study of blood T cell repertoires in COVID-19. Profiled with immunoSEQ multiplex PCR; TCRdb holds only in-frame clones, not every one. This table has roughly 160,000 clones, just under 90% appearing once. Material: peripheral blood. The origin of the receptors is a woman in her sixties or seventies with COVID-19, enrolled during active disease.

The V gene is TRBV6-5, the J gene TRBJ1-5; D might be TRBD1 (5 bases). The CDR3 contains 14 residues. Germline V gives CDR1 MNHEY, CDR2 SVGAGI. Trimming stripped 6 bases from V and 3 bases from J, with 12 bases between. CDR3 sequence (DNA): TGTGCCAGCAGCCCACGGGGGGTCAATCAGCCCCAGCATTTT. It codes for CASSPRGVNQPQHF.

This chain joins TRBV11-2 and TRBJ1-1; D may be TRBD1 (6 bases). The CDR3 totals 15 residues. The V end was cut by 2 bases, the J end by 1 base, with 11 bases between. Germline loops: CDR1 SGHAT, CDR2 FQNNGV. The CDR3 loop is CASSLRLGANTEAFF. The CDR3 nucleotides read TGTGCCAGCAGCTTAAGGCTGGGGGCGAACACTGAAGCTTTCTTT.

J is TRBJ1-1 and V is TRBV3-1 (or the pseudogene TRBV3-2); D perhaps matches TRBD1 (6 bases). Trimming took 1 base from V and 7 from J, leaving 16 bases between them. CDR1 and CDR2 (germline): LGHDT, YNNKEL (reference sequence). This CDR3 region has 15 residues. CDR3 amino acids: CASSQASGGGREAFF. The CDR3 region has the DNA TGTGCCAGCAGCCAAGCCTCCGGTGGGGGCCGTGAAGCTTTCTTT.

A few counts support this clone. This chain joins TRBV9 and TRBJ1-1; D not certain. Trimming pared 0 bases from V and 3 bases from J, leaving 6 bases between. The CDR3 covers 13 residues. Per the germline V gene, CDR1 is SGDLS and CDR2 is YYNGEE. The CDR3 protein is CASSVVGDTEAFF. The CDR3 DNA reads as TGTGCCAGCAGCGTAGTCGGGGACACTGAAGCTTTCTTT.

This sequence joins TRBV5-5 and TRBJ2-5, with 11 bases fitting TRBD1. The CDR3 is 14 amino acids. The V gene end was trimmed by 3 bases and the J gene end by 5 bases; junction bases not matched to a gene: 3. CDR1 and CDR2 from the germline V gene are SGHKS and YYEKEE (reference sequence). CDR3 sequence (DNA): TGTGCCAGCAGCTCGGACAGGGGGCCGGAGACCCAGTACTTC. It yields the protein CASSSDRGPETQYF. Supplemented by reference TRBV5-5 and TRBJ2-5, the full variable domain reads DAGVTQSPTHLIKTRGQQVTLRCSPISGHKSVSWYQQVLGQGPQFIFQYYEKEERGRGNFPDRFSARQFPNYSSELNVNALLLGDSALYLCASSSDRGPETQYFGPGTRLLVL.

The chain links TRBV11-3 to TRBJ2-3, with 7 bases lining up with TRBD1. The CDR3 is made up of 15 amino acids. V was clipped by 5 bases and J by 3 bases; unmatched bases: 8. CDR1 is SGHNT, CDR2 YENEEA, per germline. The CDR3 protein is CASSQQGQKTDTQYF. The CDR3 nucleotides are TGTGCCAGCAGCCAACAGGGGCAAAAAACAGATACGCAGTATTTT.

This chain connects TRBV28 to TRBJ1-2; 9 nucleotides align to TRBD1. The germline V gene has CDR1 MDHEN and CDR2 SYDVKM. V was pared by 5 bases and J by 4 bases, with 11 bases of the junction left unmatched. The CDR3 runs to 16 residues. CDR3 DNA: TGTGCCAGCAGTCCTCAAGGACAGGGGCAAGGCTATGGCTACACCTTC. Translation gives CASSPQGQGQGYGYTF.

V gene TRBV3-1 (or the pseudogene TRBV3-2) combines with J gene TRBJ1-6, with 11 bases matching TRBD1. Germline CDR1 reads LGHDT; CDR2 reads YNNKEL (reference sequence). The V gene end was trimmed by 6 bases and the J gene end by 6 bases; junction bases not matched to a gene: 4. The CDR3 length is 15 residues. The CDR3: CASRAGTGGNSPLHF. CDR3 sequence (DNA): TGTGCCAGCAGAGCCGGGACAGGGGGTAATTCACCCCTCCACTTT.

The CDR3 here is CATRQSSYNEQFF. The CDR3 nucleotides read TGTGCCACCAGACAGAGCTCCTACAATGAGCAGTTCTTC. J is TRBJ2-1 and V is TRBV27; D may be TRBD1 (5 bases). The V and J ends lost 10 bases and 0 bases respectively, with 10 bases between them. Germline V gives CDR1 MNHEY, CDR2 SMNVEV (reference sequence). The CDR3 contains 13 residues.

The gene calls are TRBV6-5 and TRBJ1-4, with 9 bases fitting TRBD1. Losses at the gene ends were 0 bases for V and 7 bases for J; bases not matched to a gene: 6. The CDR3 runs to 16 residues. Germline values: CDR1 MNHEY, CDR2 SVGAGI. As DNA, the CDR3 is TGTGCCAGCAGTTACTCGTACAGGGGGCTAAGTGAAAAACTGTTTTTT. It specifies CASSYSYRGLSEKLFF.

This rearrangement joins TRBV4-1 to TRBJ1-2, with D perhaps matching TRBD1 (6 bases). CDR1 MGHRA and CDR2 YSYEKL come from the germline V gene. The V and J ends lost 4 bases and 5 bases respectively, with 20 bases between them. This CDR3 comprises 16 residues. The CDR3 loop is CASSRIAGSQGYGYTF. The CDR3 DNA follows: TGCGCCAGCAGCCGGATCGCAGGGTCGCAGGGGTATGGCTACACCTTC.

The chain recombines TRBV2 with TRBJ2-3; perhaps TRBD2 as D (5 bases). The V and J ends lost 8 bases and 2 bases respectively, with 11 bases between them. The CDR3 consists of 13 residues. Germline-derived CDR1 and CDR2 are SNHLY and FYNNEI. CDR3 protein: CASGFDYTDTQYF. Here the CDR3 DNA reads TGTGCCAGCGGATTTGACTACACAGATACGCAGTATTTT.

This chain uses TRBV28 with TRBJ1-1, with 7 bases that match TRBD1. Germline trimming cut 4 bases from V and 1 base from J; bases unmatched to any gene: 6. CDR1 and CDR2 (germline): MDHEN, SYDVKM. This CDR3 spans 15 amino acids. CDR3 in DNA: TGTGCCAGCAGTTCAGGGGGGAATACGAACACTGAAGCTTTCTTT. This encodes CASSSGGNTNTEAFF.

The chain couples TRBV6-6 to TRBJ2-5; no firm D call. The CDR3 sequence is 12 residues long. Trimming shortened V by 6 bases and J by 1 base, and 6 bases separated the two germline ends. Germline CDR1 is MNHNY and CDR2 is SVGAGI (reference sequence). The CDR3 loop reads CASRRGQETQYF. The DNA for the CDR3 is TGTGCCAGCAGGCGCGGCCAAGAGACCCAGTACTTC.

The chain is built from TRBV5-1 and TRBJ1-2; tentative D call: TRBD1 (5 bases). V was trimmed by 5 bases and J by 8 bases, leaving 16 bases between them. The germline CDR1 and CDR2 sequences are SGHRS and YFSETQ. CDR3 length: 13 amino acids. The CDR3, as DNA: TGCGCCAGCAGGCCGGAGGGACCACGAGGCTACACCTTC. Its translation is CASRPEGPRGYTF.

V gene TRBV19 combines with J gene TRBJ1-5, with a weak D call TRBD1 (6 bases). Germline V gene sequence: CDR1 LNHDA, CDR2 SQIVND (reference sequence). V lost 4 bases to trimming and J lost 11 bases, with 21 bases between them. This CDR3 has 15 residues. Here the CDR3 DNA reads TGTGCCAGTAGTACCCTTATGGGACAACTTAAGGCCCAGCATTTT. Translating gives CASSTLMGQLKAQHF.

This chain uses TRBV2 with TRBJ1-2; 7 bases map to TRBD1. CDR1 and CDR2 from the germline V gene are SNHLY and FYNNEI. Unmatched junction bases numbered 2, after V lost 3 bases and J lost 4 bases. This CDR3 contains 13 residues. CDR3 sequence: CASSEGTVYGYTF. In DNA, the CDR3 is TGTGCCAGCAGTGAGGGGACAGTCTATGGCTACACCTTC.

V usage is TRBV24-1 and J usage is TRBJ1-4; D perhaps matches TRBD1 (5 bases). Trimming shortened V by 6 bases and J by 3 bases, and 13 bases separated the two germline ends. The CDR3 covers 15 residues. Looked up from germline, CDR1 is KGHDR and CDR2 is SFDVKD. CDR3 loop: CATSSAGGSNEKLFF. As DNA, the CDR3 is TGTGCCACCAGTTCCGCGGGGGGGTCTAATGAAAAACTGTTTTTT.

This sequence joins TRBV19 and TRBJ2-3; D is possibly TRBD2 (5 bases). Trimming stripped 5 bases from V and 9 bases from J, with 18 bases between. The CDR3 runs 14 residues. CDR1 is LNHDA, CDR2 SQIVND, per germline (reference sequence). CDR3 coding DNA: TGTGCCAGTAGTCCCGGAATAGGAGGCGGGACGCAGTATTTT. It translates to CASSPGIGGGTQYF.

This clone has more than one count but fewer than ten. The chain employs TRBV19 and TRBJ1-2, with 9 bases identical to TRBD1. The CDR3 is made up of 13 amino acids. Germline V gene sequence: CDR1 LNHDA, CDR2 SQIVND (reference sequence). V lost 6 bases, J lost 4 bases, and 3 bases stayed unmatched. CDR3 DNA: TGTGCCAGTAGGCCGGGACAGGGCTATGGCTACACCTTC. This gives the protein CASRPGQGYGYTF.

This sequence joins TRBV5-4 and TRBJ2-3, with unresolved D. The V and J ends lost 0 bases and 2 bases respectively, with 13 bases between them. The CDR3 is 16 residues long. Germline V gene sequence: CDR1 SGHNT, CDR2 YYREEE (reference sequence). CDR3 DNA: TGTGCCAGCAGCTTGGATCCTCAACTAACCACAGATACGCAGTATTTT. Translating gives CASSLDPQLTTDTQYF. Using reference TRBV5-4 and TRBJ2-3 for the parts outside the CDR3, the full variable domain is ETGVTQSPTHLIKTRGQQVTLRCSSQSGHNTVSWYQQALGQGPQFIFQYYREEENGRGNFPPRFSGLQFPNYSSELNVNALELDDSALYLCASSLDPQLTTDTQYFGPGTRLTVL.

This clone was picked up a small number of times. The chain employs TRBV19 and TRBJ1-6; D uncertain. CDR1 and CDR2 from the germline V gene are LNHDA and SQIVND (reference sequence). The length of the CDR3 is 14 residues. Trimming shortened V by 3 bases and J by 5 bases, and 8 bases separated the two germline ends. Here the CDR3 reads CASSMRENNSPLHF. The CDR3 DNA reads as TGTGCCAGTAGTATGCGGGAGAATAATTCACCCCTCCACTTT.

The V gene is TRBV6-5, the J gene TRBJ1-5, with 7 positions matching TRBD1. The CDR3 is 15 amino acids. Per germline, CDR1 MNHEY and CDR2 SVGAGI. Trimming cost V 6 bases and J 1 base; bases outside gene matches: 6. CDR3 protein: CASRTRQGSNQPQHF. CDR3 nucleotides: TGTGCCAGCAGAACCAGACAGGGCAGCAATCAGCCCCAGCATTTT.

The chain joins TRBV7-2 to TRBJ1-6; D is possibly TRBD1 (5 bases). The CDR3 is 14 residues long. CDR1 is SGHTA and CDR2 is FQGNSA in the germline V gene. The germline V and J ends were trimmed by 2 bases and 9 bases, with 11 bases remaining between them. CDR3 sequence: CASSLPGLVSPLHF. The CDR3 DNA follows: TGTGCCAGCAGCTTACCAGGGTTAGTTTCACCCCTCCACTTT. Filled out from reference TRBV7-2 and TRBJ1-6, the complete variable domain reads GAGVSQSPSNKVTEKGKDVELRCDPISGHTALYWYRQSLGQGLEFLIYFQGNSAPDKSGLPSDRFSAERTGGSVSTLTIQRTQQEDSAVYLCASSLPGLVSPLHFGNGTRLTVT.

V gene TRBV15 combines with J gene TRBJ2-3, with TRBD2 matching 9 bases. Germline V gene sequence: CDR1 LNHNV, CDR2 YYDKDF (reference sequence). This CDR3 has 15 residues. Trimming at V came to 4 bases and at J to 4 bases, leaving 6 bases not matched to a gene. The CDR3 is CATSTRTSAPDTQYF. DNA for the CDR3: TGTGCCACCAGCACTCGGACTAGCGCCCCAGATACGCAGTATTTT.

J is TRBJ2-2 and V is TRBV5-6; D might be TRBD1 (6 bases). The CDR3 covers 16 residues. Germline V gene sequence: CDR1 SGHDT, CDR2 YYEEEE. V dropped 3 bases and J dropped 2 bases, with 14 bases sitting between them. The CDR3 region has the DNA TGTGCCAGCAGCTCCCGCAGGGGCGTAAACACCGGGGAGCTGTTTTTT. Translation: CASSSRRGVNTGELFF.